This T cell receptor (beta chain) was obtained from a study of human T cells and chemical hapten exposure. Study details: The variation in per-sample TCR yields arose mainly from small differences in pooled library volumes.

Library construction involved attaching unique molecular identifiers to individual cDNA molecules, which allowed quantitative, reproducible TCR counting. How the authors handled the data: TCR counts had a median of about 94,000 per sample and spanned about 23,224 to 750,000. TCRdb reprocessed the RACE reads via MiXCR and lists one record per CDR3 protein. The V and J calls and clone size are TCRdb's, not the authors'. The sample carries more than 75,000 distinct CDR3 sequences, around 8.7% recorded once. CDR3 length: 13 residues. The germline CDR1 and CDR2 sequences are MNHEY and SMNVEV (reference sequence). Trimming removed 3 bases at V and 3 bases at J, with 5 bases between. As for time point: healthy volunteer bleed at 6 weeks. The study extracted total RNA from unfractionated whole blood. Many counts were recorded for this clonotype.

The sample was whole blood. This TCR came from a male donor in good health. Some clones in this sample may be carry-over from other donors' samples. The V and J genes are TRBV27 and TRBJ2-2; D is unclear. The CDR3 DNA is TGTGCCAGCAGTTTTTCCCACACCGGGGAGCTGTTTTTT. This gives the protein CASSFSHTGELFF.